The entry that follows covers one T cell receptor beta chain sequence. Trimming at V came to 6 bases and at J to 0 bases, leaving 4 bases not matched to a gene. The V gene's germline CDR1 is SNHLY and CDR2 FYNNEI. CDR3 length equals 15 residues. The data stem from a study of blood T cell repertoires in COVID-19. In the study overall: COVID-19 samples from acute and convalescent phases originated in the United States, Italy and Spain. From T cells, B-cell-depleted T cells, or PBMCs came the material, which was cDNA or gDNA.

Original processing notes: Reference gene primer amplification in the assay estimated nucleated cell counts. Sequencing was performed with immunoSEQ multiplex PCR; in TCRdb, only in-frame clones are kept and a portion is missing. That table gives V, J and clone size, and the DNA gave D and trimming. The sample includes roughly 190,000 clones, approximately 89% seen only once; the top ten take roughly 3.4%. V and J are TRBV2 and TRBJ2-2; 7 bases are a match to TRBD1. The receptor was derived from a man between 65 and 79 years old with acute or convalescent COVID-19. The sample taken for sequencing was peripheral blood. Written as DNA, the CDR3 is TGTGCCAGCAGGGGGGACAGTACGAACACCGGGGAGCTGTTTTTT. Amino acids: CASRGDSTNTGELFF.